The 30 T cell receptor beta chains presented below share a single source sample, sequenced in a study of blood T cell repertoires in COVID-19. Data came from immunoSEQ multiplex PCR; TCRdb stores just in-frame clones and leaves some out. The table includes approximately 320,000 clones, roughly 90% detected once. The sequencing sample was made of PBMCs or T cells enriched from blood (not recorded which). The receptors shown here come from a man in his sixties who had recovered from COVID-19.

This clone was detected once. The rearrangement links TRBV20-1 to TRBJ2-7, with 7 bases identical to TRBD1. The length of the CDR3 is 11 residues. V was clipped by 5 bases and J by 5 bases; unmatched bases: 3. Per the germline V gene, CDR1 is DFQATT and CDR2 is SNEGSKA (reference sequence). CDR3 loop: CSAPTGDEQYF. The DNA of the CDR3 is TGCAGTGCTCCAACAGGGGACGAGCAGTACTTC.

The chain joins TRBV7-6 to TRBJ2-5; TRBD2 matches 8 bases. V shed 5 bases and J 5 bases; nucleotides not matched to a gene: 10. The CDR3 has 15 amino acids. Germline V CDR1 and CDR2: SGHVS, FNYEAQ. CDR3 amino acids: CASSLYGTRGETQYF. CDR3 coding DNA: TGTGCCAGCAGCCTCTACGGGACTAGGGGGGAGACCCAGTACTTC.

The CDR3 loop is CAWSPSRERGTF. DNA for the CDR3: TGTGCCTGGAGCCCCAGCCGGGAACGAGGCACCTTC. The chain has TRBV30 and TRBJ1-2, with D unresolved. This CDR3 has 12 residues. V lost 3 bases, J lost 13 bases, and 18 bases lay in between. Germline loops: CDR1 GTSNPN, CDR2 SVGIG (reference sequence). Complete variable domain (other parts from reference TRBV30 and TRBJ1-2): SQTIHQWPATLVQPVGSPLSLECTVEGTSNPNLYWYRQAAGRGLQLLFYSVGIGQISSEVPQNLSASRPQDRQFILSSKKLLLSDSGFYLCAWSPSRERGTFGSGTRLTVV.

This chain uses TRBV5-1 with TRBJ2-3; tentatively, D is TRBD2 (6 bases). The CDR3 runs 15 residues. The V gene lost 2 bases and the J gene lost 0 bases, with 10 bases spanning the gap. The germline CDR1 and CDR2 sequences are SGHRS and YFSETQ. CDR3 sequence: CASSFGGVSTDTQYF. In DNA form, the CDR3 reads TGCGCCAGCAGCTTCGGCGGGGTGAGCACAGATACGCAGTATTTT.

The rearrangement uses TRBV27 and TRBJ2-2; TRBD2 matches at 10 bases. Germline-derived CDR1 and CDR2 are MNHEY and SMNVEV (reference sequence). V lost 5 bases to trimming and J lost 6 bases; unmatched junction nucleotides: 6. This CDR3 contains 15 residues. CDR3 loop: CASSTPSGGAGELFF. As DNA, the CDR3 is TGTGCCAGCAGTACCCCCAGCGGGGGGGCCGGGGAGCTGTTTTTT.

The sample holds a few counts of this clone. The rearrangement links TRBV5-1 to TRBJ1-1; TRBD1 aligns across 10 bases. Per the germline V gene, CDR1 is SGHRS and CDR2 is YFSETQ. This CDR3 has 14 residues. V gave up 4 bases and J gave up 4 bases; unmatched junction bases: 4. CDR3 nucleotides: TGCGCCAGCAGCCAAAGGACAGGGGGCACTGAAGCTTTCTTT. Its translation is CASSQRTGGTEAFF.

The chain is built from TRBV7-9 and TRBJ2-1; TRBD1 agrees at 8 bases. Germline values: CDR1 SEHNR, CDR2 FQNEAQ (reference sequence). V was clipped by 5 bases and J by 8 bases; unmatched bases: 8. The CDR3 runs 14 residues. The CDR3 DNA reads as TGTGCCAGCAGCGCCGGGACAGGTCAGGATGAGCAGTTCTTC. It yields the protein CASSAGTGQDEQFF.

The chain links TRBV25-1 to TRBJ1-3, with 7 bases aligning to TRBD1. V lost 8 bases, J lost 0 bases, and 10 bases stayed unmatched. The CDR3 extends over 16 amino acids. Germline values: CDR1 MGHDK, CDR2 SYGVNS. Here the CDR3 DNA reads TGTGCCAGCGTCCAAACAGGGGTGAACTCTGGAAACACCATATATTTT. Amino acid sequence: CASVQTGVNSGNTIYF.

V and J are TRBV7-3 and TRBJ1-1; 10 bases are shared with TRBD1. CDR1 SGHTA and CDR2 FQGTGA come from the germline V gene. The CDR3 length is 13 residues. With 5 bases clipped from V and 9 bases from J, the junction kept 6 bases outside the gene matches. CDR3 bases: TGTGCCAGCAGCATGGACAGGGGGACAAAAGCTTTCTTT. Its protein is CASSMDRGTKAFF.

J is TRBJ1-1 and V is TRBV5-3, with TRBD1 identical over 10 bases. TRBV5-3 is designated an ORF whose function remains uncertain. The CDR3 covers 16 residues. The J segment lost 0 bases and the V segment lost 10 bases, leaving 12 bases of the junction unmatched. The CDR3 DNA is TGTGCCCGGGAGCCCGGGACAGGGGACTTGAACACTGAAGCTTTCTTT. Protein: CAREPGTGDLNTEAFF.

The chain uses TRBV19 and TRBJ1-1; a possible D gene is TRBD1 (6 bases). The germline V gene has CDR1 LNHDA and CDR2 SQIVND (reference sequence). The germline V and J ends were trimmed by 6 bases and 6 bases, with 11 bases remaining between them. The CDR3 contains 12 residues. CDR3 amino acids: CASSQGSAEAFF. CDR3 bases: TGTGCCAGTAGCCAGGGGTCAGCTGAAGCTTTCTTT.

This clone has just one count. The chain uses TRBV3-1 (or the pseudogene TRBV3-2) and TRBJ1-3; possible D gene TRBD1, 5 bases. V was clipped by 1 base and J by 1 base, with 14 bases between them. CDR3 length: 17 residues. Germline assignment: CDR1 LGHDT and CDR2 YNNKEL (reference sequence). The CDR3 nucleotides read TGTGCCAGCAGCCAAGCCAGGTCCGGGACTTCTGGAAACACCATATATTTT. Translating gives CASSQARSGTSGNTIYF.

The CDR3 spells CASSLILAVSTGKFNEQFF. DNA for the CDR3: TGCGCCAGCAGCTTAATCTTAGCGGTGTCGACAGGGAAGTTTAATGAGCAGTTCTTC. This chain joins TRBV5-1 and TRBJ2-1; TRBD1 might be the D (7 bases). Germline CDR1 SGHRS, CDR2 YFSETQ. This CDR3 is built from 19 residues. The ends were cut back, 2 bases at V and 7 bases at J, with 28 bases in the middle.

The chain employs TRBV7-2 and TRBJ1-2; D gene unclear. V shed 0 bases and J shed 1 base, with 9 bases lying between them. Germline CDR1 reads SGHTA; CDR2 reads FQGNSA. This CDR3 contains 15 residues. The CDR3 loop reads CASSLATPNNYGYTF. The CDR3 DNA sequence: TGTGCCAGCAGCTTAGCTACACCCAATAACTATGGCTACACCTTC.

This clone was found once. The chain couples TRBV11-3 to TRBJ2-1, with 7 positions matching TRBD2. Germline trimming cut 3 bases from V and 7 bases from J; bases unmatched to any gene: 12. In germline, CDR1 is SGHNT, CDR2 YENEEA. The CDR3 consists of 16 residues. The CDR3 region is CASSFRGAGRRNEQFF. The CDR3 nucleotides are TGTGCCAGCAGCTTCCGCGGAGCGGGAAGAAGGAATGAGCAGTTCTTC.

V usage is TRBV19 and J usage is TRBJ1-2; 9 bases align to TRBD1. This CDR3 is 14 amino acids long. CDR1 is LNHDA, CDR2 SQIVND, per germline (reference sequence). V lost 5 bases, J lost 4 bases, and 5 bases stayed unmatched. The DNA of the CDR3 is TGTGCCAGTAGTTCTTCGGGACAGGGCTATGGCTACACCTTC. Protein product: CASSSSGQGYGYTF. Full variable domain (remainder filled in from reference TRBV19 and TRBJ1-2): DGGITQSPKYLFRKEGQNVTLSCEQNLNHDAMYWYRQDPGQGLRLIYYSQIVNDFQKGDIAEGYSVSREKKESFPLTVTSAQKNPTAFYLCASSSSGQGYGYTFGSGTRLTVV.

The rearrangement uses TRBV27 and TRBJ1-1; D ambiguous. The CDR3 runs 13 residues. V lost 2 bases and J lost 4, with 8 bases in between. The germline gives CDR1 MNHEY, CDR2 SMNVEV (reference sequence). The CDR3 here is CASSLPYGTEAFF. The CDR3 nucleotides read TGTGCCAGCAGTTTACCCTACGGCACTGAAGCTTTCTTT.

The chain couples TRBV9 to TRBJ1-6, with D possibly matching TRBD1 (5 bases). The CDR3 extends over 17 amino acids. Germline CDR1 is SGDLS and CDR2 is YYNGEE. Trimming left V 3 bases short and J 3 bases short, with 16 bases between. Here the CDR3 reads CASSEKTGGSYNSPLHF. The CDR3 nucleotides are TGTGCCAGCAGCGAAAAGACGGGGGGTAGCTATAATTCACCCCTCCACTTT.

V is TRBV30 and J is TRBJ1-4; D gene unclear. CDR1 is GTSNPN, CDR2 SVGIG, per germline (reference sequence). With 0 bases removed from V and 0 bases from J, the gap between germline ends came to 8 bases. The CDR3 is 15 amino acids. The CDR3 is CAWSVPLATNEKLFF. For the CDR3, the DNA is TGTGCCTGGAGTGTCCCACTTGCAACTAATGAAAAACTGTTTTTT.

V usage is TRBV18 and J usage is TRBJ2-6; 8 nucleotides agree with TRBD1. Germline V lookup: CDR1 KGHSH, CDR2 LQKENI. CDR3 length: 21 amino acids. With V trimmed by 3 bases and J by 0 bases, 16 bases remained unmatched. In nucleotides, the CDR3 is TGTGCCAGCTCACCGGGTCCCGGCAGGGGGCAAAGACACTCTGGGGCCAACGTCCTGACTTTC. Amino acids: CASSPGPGRGQRHSGANVLTF. The full variable domain, with the rest looked up from reference TRBV18 and TRBJ2-6, is NAGVMQNPRHLVRRRGQEARLRCSPMKGHSHVYWYRQLPEEGLKFMVYLQKENIIDESGMPKERFSAEFPKEGPSILRIQQVVRGDSAAYFCASSPGPGRGQRHSGANVLTFGAGSRLTVL.

This chain joins TRBV11-2 and TRBJ2-1, with 7 bases aligning to TRBD1. The ends lost 6 bases at V and 9 bases at J; junction bases unmatched: 8. Germline values: CDR1 SGHAT, CDR2 FQNNGV. The CDR3 consists of 13 residues. DNA for the CDR3: TGTGCCAGCAGTCCGGGACAGCTGGTTGAGCAGTTCTTC. Translated, it gives CASSPGQLVEQFF.

V and J are TRBV19 and TRBJ1-1; D unresolved. Germline values: CDR1 LNHDA, CDR2 SQIVND (reference sequence). The CDR3 runs 12 residues. V was trimmed by 3 bases and J by 1 base, leaving 3 bases between them. The CDR3, as DNA: TGTGCCAGTAGTATCGGGAACACTGAAGCTTTCTTT. Residues: CASSIGNTEAFF.

The V and J genes are TRBV15 and TRBJ2-1; 7 bases match TRBD1. CDR3 length: 15 amino acids. Germline CDR1 is LNHNV and CDR2 is YYDKDF (reference sequence). V lost 5 bases, J lost 8 bases, and 12 bases stayed unmatched. As DNA, the CDR3 is TGTGCCACCAGCCCTACTCCTACAGGGGATGATGAGCAGTTCTTC. Translated, it gives CATSPTPTGDDEQFF.

The chain has TRBV7-9 and TRBJ2-2; 9 bases fit TRBD2. The J segment lost 7 bases and the V segment lost 6 bases, leaving 9 bases of the junction unmatched. CDR3 size: 15 residues. Germline values: CDR1 SEHNR, CDR2 FQNEAQ (reference sequence). Written as DNA, the CDR3 is TGTGCCAGCAGAGGGACTAGCAACCAGAACGGGGAGCTGTTTTTT. This sequence encodes CASRGTSNQNGELFF. Filled out from reference TRBV7-9 and TRBJ2-2, the complete variable domain reads DTGVSQNPRHKITKRGQNVTFRCDPISEHNRLYWYRQTLGQGPEFLTYFQNEAQLEKSRLLSDRFSAERPKGSFSTLEIQRTEQGDSAMYLCASRGTSNQNGELFFGEGSRLTVL.

V is TRBV10-3 and J is TRBJ1-1, with D unresolved. V lost 4 bases, J lost 11 bases, and 14 bases lay in between. CDR1 and CDR2 from the germline V gene are ENHRY and SYGVKD. There are 12 residues in the CDR3. CDR3 region: CAISGQPGLAFF. For the CDR3, the DNA is TGTGCCATCAGTGGGCAGCCCGGACTGGCTTTCTTT.

CDR3 coding DNA: TGTGCCAGCAGTAGGGAGCGCGGCCAAGAGACCCAGTACTTC. Its translation is CASSRERGQETQYF. This sequence joins TRBV2 and TRBJ2-5, with TRBD2 as a possible D gene (5 bases). CDR3 length: 14 residues. CDR1 is SNHLY and CDR2 is FYNNEI in the germline V gene. V dropped 5 bases and J dropped 1 base, with 11 bases sitting between them.

This sequence joins TRBV5-8 and TRBJ2-3, with 10 bases matching TRBD2. Germline values: CDR1 SGHTS, CDR2 YDEGEE. The CDR3 runs to 17 residues. V gave up 4 bases and J gave up 0 bases; unmatched junction bases: 8. The CDR3 DNA is TGTGCCAGCAGCCCGCATACTAGCGGGGATAGCACAGATACGCAGTATTTT. Protein product: CASSPHTSGDSTDTQYF.

Only a few counts were recorded for this clone. V gene TRBV18 combines with J gene TRBJ1-1; D unclear. The ends were cut back, 5 bases at V and 0 bases at J, with 10 bases in the middle. The CDR3 is made up of 14 amino acids. Germline values: CDR1 KGHSH, CDR2 LQKENI. CDR3 nucleotide sequence: TGTGCCAGCTCAGCCGGGAACGTGAACACTGAAGCTTTCTTT. Residues: CASSAGNVNTEAFF.

This chain connects TRBV7-9 to TRBJ2-7, with D possibly being TRBD2 (5 bases). Per germline, CDR1 SEHNR and CDR2 FQNEAQ (reference sequence). The CDR3 spans 12 residues. V was trimmed by 5 bases and J by 6 bases, leaving 11 bases between them. CDR3 sequence: CASSPGNFEQYF. CDR3 in DNA: TGTGCCAGCAGCCCGGGGAATTTCGAGCAGTACTTC.

Remarks on this clone: Other DNA sequences of this sample code for an identical CDR3. In nucleotides, the CDR3 is TGTGCCAGCAGTCGGACAGGGCCCTACAATGAGCAGTTCTTC. This translates into CASSRTGPYNEQFF. The chain carries TRBV27 and TRBJ2-1; 8 bases agree with TRBD1. V gave up 5 bases and J gave up 2 bases; unmatched junction bases: 2. Germline CDR1 MNHEY, CDR2 SMNVEV (reference sequence). There are 14 residues in the CDR3.